These 24 T cell receptor beta chains were all obtained from the same sample, sequenced in a study of blood T cell repertoires in COVID-19. Assay: immunoSEQ multiplex PCR; the TCRdb copy retains only in-frame clones and omits some. The repertoire holds about 500,000 clones, about 91% seen once, with roughly 0.9% in the top ten. Sequencing was done on a sample of peripheral blood. These receptors came from a man between 18 and 29 years old with COVID-19, enrolled during active disease.

J is TRBJ2-7 and V is TRBV6-1; D is uncertain. Looked up from germline, CDR1 is MNHNS and CDR2 is SASEGT. CDR3 length: 16 amino acids. V lost 3 bases, J lost 0 bases, and 15 bases lay in between. CDR3 DNA sequence: TGTGCCAGCAGTGACCCCTATTCCAGAGGCTCCTACGAGCAGTACTTC. Translation: CASSDPYSRGSYEQYF.

This sequence joins TRBV6-5 and TRBJ2-7, with a tentative D call TRBD1 (6 bases). Germline CDR1 reads MNHEY; CDR2 reads SVGAGI. The CDR3 is made up of 14 amino acids. V lost 8 bases, J lost 3 bases, and 17 bases lay in between. For the CDR3, the DNA is TGTGCCAGCTCGCTGACGGACAGCTTCTACGAGCAGTACTTC. Its protein is CASSLTDSFYEQYF.

This sequence joins TRBV24-1 and TRBJ2-1, with 9 bases that match TRBD1. V lost 4 bases, J lost 1 base, and 7 bases stayed unmatched. Germline CDR1 and CDR2: KGHDR and SFDVKD. CDR3 length: 17 amino acids. CDR3 coding DNA: TGTGCCACCAGTGACGCTCCGACAGGGGGTTCCTACAATGAGCAGTTCTTC. Its translation is CATSDAPTGGSYNEQFF.

This clone was detected only once. The chain employs TRBV2 and TRBJ2-5, with D perhaps TRBD1 (6 bases). The CDR3 length is 14 residues. The germline CDR1 and CDR2 sequences are SNHLY and FYNNEI. The ends were cut back, 6 bases at V and 1 base at J, with 12 bases in the middle. CDR3 sequence reads: CASSRTEGQETQYF. The DNA of the CDR3 is TGTGCCAGCAGCCGGACAGAGGGCCAAGAGACCCAGTACTTC.

The chain links TRBV6-5 to TRBJ1-6; no reliable D call. The CDR3 covers 16 residues. Germline V gene lookup returns CDR1 MNHEY and CDR2 SVGAGI. Trimming took off 0 bases at V and 5 bases at J, with 11 bases between the two ends. The CDR3 DNA is TGTGCCAGCAGTTACTCCCTTGAACTAAATAATTCACCCCTCCACTTT. It yields the protein CASSYSLELNNSPLHF.

V and J are TRBV30 and TRBJ2-7, with 7 nucleotides matching TRBD2. With 3 bases clipped from V and 3 bases from J, the junction kept 20 bases outside the gene matches. The germline V gene has CDR1 GTSNPN and CDR2 SVGIG (reference sequence). This CDR3 comprises 18 residues. The CDR3 here is CAWSAPSWGGEKDYEQYF. The CDR3 nucleotides are TGTGCCTGGAGCGCACCCTCGTGGGGGGGAGAAAAGGACTACGAGCAGTACTTC.

The chain employs TRBV5-1 and TRBJ1-4, with D unclear. Trimming cost V 0 bases and J 8 bases, with 11 bases left between them. CDR1 is SGHRS, CDR2 YFSETQ, per germline. This CDR3 comprises 14 residues. CDR3 sequence reads: CASSLGGLEEKLFF. DNA of the CDR3: TGCGCCAGCAGCTTGGGCGGGTTGGAGGAAAAACTGTTTTTT.

The chain recombines TRBV19 with TRBJ2-1, with 11 bases fitting TRBD2. CDR3 length: 16 residues. The junction had 5 bases not matched to a gene; V was cut back by 5 bases and J by 2 bases. CDR1 and CDR2 from the germline V gene are LNHDA and SQIVND (reference sequence). CDR3 residues: CASSSGTSGTYNEQFF. In DNA, the CDR3 is TGTGCCAGTAGTTCAGGGACTAGCGGAACCTACAATGAGCAGTTCTTC.

The J gene is TRBJ2-1, the V gene TRBV24-1; 10 bases map to TRBD2. This CDR3 spans 17 amino acids. CDR1 KGHDR and CDR2 SFDVKD come from the germline V gene. The V and J ends lost 0 bases and 10 bases, in that order; junction bases with no gene match: 11. The CDR3 DNA follows: TGTGCCACCAGTGATTTGCAGATAGCGGGAGGTTTAGCCGAGCAGTTCTTC. Its protein product is CATSDLQIAGGLAEQFF.

The genes are TRBV3-1 (or the pseudogene TRBV3-2) and TRBJ1-1, with D possibly TRBD1 on 5 matching bases. CDR1 LGHDT and CDR2 YNNKEL come from the germline V gene (reference sequence). This CDR3 contains 17 residues. The germline V and J ends were trimmed by 0 bases and 5 bases, with 19 bases remaining between them. This chain's CDR3 is CASSQERTKGLGTEAFF. CDR3 in DNA: TGTGCCAGCAGCCAAGAAAGGACCAAGGGGCTGGGAACTGAAGCTTTCTTT.

This clone came up once. CDR3 DNA sequence: TGTGCCAGTAGTATAGATAGTGGAGCCTCCTACGAGCAGTACTTC. It yields the protein CASSIDSGASYEQYF. The chain combines TRBV19 with TRBJ2-7; D not resolved. The CDR3 totals 15 residues. Germline CDR1 LNHDA, CDR2 SQIVND (reference sequence). Trimming took off 0 bases at V and 0 bases at J, with 9 bases between the two ends.

V is TRBV6-2 or TRBV6-3 and J is TRBJ2-1; TRBD2 matches at 9 bases. The CDR3 contains 11 residues. V gave up 6 bases and J gave up 12 bases; unmatched junction bases: 3. The germline CDR1 and CDR2 sequences are MNHEY and SVGEGT. Here the CDR3 DNA reads TGTGCCAGCAGCCATAGCGGGAGGCAGTTCTTC. Its protein product is CASSHSGRQFF.

CDR3 protein: CASSYTGLAGGYEQYF. The CDR3 nucleotides are TGTGCCAGCAGTTACACCGGACTAGCGGGGGGGTACGAGCAGTACTTC. This chain joins TRBV6-5 and TRBJ2-7; TRBD2 aligns across 15 bases. Trimming cost V 2 bases and J 4 bases; bases outside gene matches: 3. Per germline, CDR1 MNHEY and CDR2 SVGAGI. CDR3 length: 16 residues.

Of note for this clone: The sample holds other DNA sequences that translate to the same CDR3. The chain recombines TRBV27 with TRBJ1-1; D remains ambiguous. There are 13 residues in the CDR3. The germline V and J ends were trimmed by 2 bases and 1 base, with 5 bases remaining between them. Germline V CDR1 and CDR2: MNHEY, SMNVEV (reference sequence). CDR3 residues: CASSLRENTEAFF. CDR3 nucleotide sequence: TGTGCCAGCAGTTTACGGGAGAACACTGAAGCTTTCTTT.

CDR3 in amino acids: CASSFGTSGIEELFF. The CDR3 nucleotides are TGTGCCAGCAGTTTCGGGACTAGCGGGATAGAGGAGCTGTTTTTT. The J gene is TRBJ2-2, the V gene TRBV6-5, with 13 bases aligning to TRBD2. Germline assignment: CDR1 MNHEY and CDR2 SVGAGI. This CDR3 has 15 amino acids. V was clipped by 4 bases and J by 10 bases; unmatched bases: 6.

This rearrangement joins TRBV10-1 to TRBJ2-5; the D is unclear. Germline values: CDR1 WNHNN, CDR2 SYGVQD (reference sequence). CDR3 length: 14 amino acids. V was pared by 0 bases and J by 8 bases, with 13 bases between. CDR3 in amino acids: CASSESNSRDTQYF. In DNA form, the CDR3 reads TGCGCCAGCAGTGAGTCGAACTCAAGAGATACCCAGTACTTC.

J is TRBJ2-7 and V is TRBV7-3; 9 bases align to TRBD2. The CDR3 covers 17 residues. The V and J ends lost 2 bases and 0 bases, in that order; junction bases with no gene match: 8. Germline V lookup: CDR1 SGHTA, CDR2 FQGTGA. DNA for the CDR3: TGTGCCAGCAGCTTAGGACCGAGCGGGGGGTCCTCCTACGAGCAGTACTTC. Translating it yields CASSLGPSGGSSYEQYF.

The chain uses TRBV4-1 and TRBJ2-5, with TRBD2 matching 10 bases. The CDR3 contains 16 residues. Germline CDR1 MGHRA, CDR2 YSYEKL. V shed 6 bases and J 5 bases; nucleotides not matched to a gene: 12. The CDR3 is CASSFRLAGGGETQYF. The CDR3, as DNA: TGCGCCAGCAGTTTCAGATTAGCGGGAGGAGGGGAGACCCAGTACTTC.

This clone was seen only a few times. J is TRBJ1-5 and V is TRBV6-5; 7 bases are a match to TRBD1. V was pared by 7 bases and J by 5 bases, with 5 bases of the junction left unmatched. Germline V gene lookup returns CDR1 MNHEY and CDR2 SVGAGI. The CDR3 is made up of 13 amino acids. CDR3 nucleotide sequence: TGTGCCAGCACCAGACAGGGTCATCAGCCCCAGCATTTT. Its translation is CASTRQGHQPQHF.

This CDR3 is CASSFGGTPYEQYF. The CDR3 region has the DNA TGTGCCAGCAGCTTCGGGGGGACCCCCTACGAGCAGTACTTC. The rearrangement uses TRBV7-8 and TRBJ2-7, with 7 bases identical to TRBD2. The CDR3 is 14 residues long. The germline gives CDR1 SGHVS, CDR2 FQNEAQ. With V trimmed by 3 bases and J by 2 bases, 4 bases remained unmatched.

J is TRBJ2-1 and V is TRBV7-9; D remains unclear. CDR1 is SEHNR, CDR2 FQNEAQ, per germline (reference sequence). The CDR3 extends over 15 amino acids. Deletions cut 5 bases from V and 7 bases from J, with 18 bases between. CDR3 residues: CASSQSDMGLNEQFF. The CDR3 DNA follows: TGTGCCAGCAGCCAGTCTGACATGGGTCTTAATGAGCAGTTCTTC.

The V gene is TRBV5-4, the J gene TRBJ2-7; D is possibly TRBD2 (6 bases). The V end was cut by 0 bases, the J end by 2 bases, with 15 bases between. CDR1 and CDR2 (germline): SGHNT, YYREEE (reference sequence). This CDR3 spans 16 amino acids. CDR3 DNA: TGTGCCAGCAGCTTGGGCGGGGTGGAGGGTGCCTACGAGCAGTACTTC. This translates into CASSLGGVEGAYEQYF. Full variable domain (rest looked up from reference TRBV5-4 and TRBJ2-7): ETGVTQSPTHLIKTRGQQVTLRCSSQSGHNTVSWYQQALGQGPQFIFQYYREEENGRGNFPPRFSGLQFPNYSSELNVNALELDDSALYLCASSLGGVEGAYEQYFGPGTRLTVT.

Concerning this clone itself: Other DNA sequences in this sample translate to the same CDR3. The rearrangement links TRBV29-1 to TRBJ2-5; possibly TRBD2 for D (6 bases). The CDR3 sequence is 12 residues long. Germline lookup yields CDR1 SQVTM and CDR2 ANQGSEA. The germline V and J ends were trimmed by 0 bases and 5 bases, with 7 bases remaining between them. In DNA form, the CDR3 reads TGCAGCGTTGAAGATCGGGGGGAGACCCAGTACTTC. Protein product: CSVEDRGETQYF.

V usage is TRBV6-5 and J usage is TRBJ2-3, with a tentative D call TRBD2 (5 bases). The germline CDR1 and CDR2 sequences are MNHEY and SVGAGI. The CDR3 contains 15 residues. V was shortened by 4 bases and J by 6 bases, with 17 bases between the two germline ends. CDR3 sequence reads: CASSSDTGIADTQYF. DNA of the CDR3: TGTGCCAGCAGTTCCGACACGGGGATAGCGGATACGCAGTATTTT.